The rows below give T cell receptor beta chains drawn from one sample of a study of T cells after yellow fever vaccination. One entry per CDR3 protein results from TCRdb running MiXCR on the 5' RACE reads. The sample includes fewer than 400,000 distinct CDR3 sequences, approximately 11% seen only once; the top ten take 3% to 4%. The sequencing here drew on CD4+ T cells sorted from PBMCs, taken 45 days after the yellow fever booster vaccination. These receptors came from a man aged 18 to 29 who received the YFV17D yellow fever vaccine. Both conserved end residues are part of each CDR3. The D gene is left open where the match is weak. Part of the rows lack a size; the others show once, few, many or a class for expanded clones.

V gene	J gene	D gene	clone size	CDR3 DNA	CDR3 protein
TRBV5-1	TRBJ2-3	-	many	TGCGCCAGCAGCTTGGTAGGGGGGAGATTCACAGATACGCAGTATTTT	CASSLVGGRFTDTQYF
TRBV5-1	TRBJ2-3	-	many	TGCGCCAGCAGCTTGGGGGGACACCGATACACAGATACGCAGTATTTT	CASSLGGHRYTDTQYF
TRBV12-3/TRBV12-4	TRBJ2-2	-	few	TGTGCCAGCACCGGGGACCCCGGGGAGCTGTTTTTT	CASTGDPGELFF
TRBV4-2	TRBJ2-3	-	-	TGTGCCAGCAGCCTCGGGACTCCGTCAACCAGGGGAGATACGCAGTATTTT	CASSLGTPSTRGDTQYF
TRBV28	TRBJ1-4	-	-	TGTGCCAGCAGTCAGCTCACCGGGGCAGGAGGGCTTAAACTGTTTTTT	CASSQLTGAGGLKLFF
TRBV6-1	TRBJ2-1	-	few	TGTGCCAGCAGTGAAGGTCGTCGGCTGATTAGGGATGAGCAGTTCTTC	CASSEGRRLIRDEQFF
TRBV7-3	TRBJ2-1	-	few	TGTGCCAGCAGCTTAGGGGACCGGCAGTTCTTC	CASSLGDRQFF
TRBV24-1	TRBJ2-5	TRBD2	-	TGTGCCACCAGTGATCCTGGGGGGGGGCAAGAGACCCAGTACTTC	CATSDPGGGQETQYF
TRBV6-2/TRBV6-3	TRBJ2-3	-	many	TGTGCCAGCAGTTACCCGAGCCGCGGGGCTCACACAGATACGCAGTATTTT	CASSYPSRGAHTDTQYF
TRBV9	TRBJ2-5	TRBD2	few	TGTGCCAGCAGCGTAGCCGGGGGGGCCTGGGAGACCCAGTACTTC	CASSVAGGAWETQYF
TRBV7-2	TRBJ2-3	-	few	TGTGCCAGCAGCTTAGTAGTGGGGAGCACAGATACGCAGTATTTT	CASSLVVGSTDTQYF
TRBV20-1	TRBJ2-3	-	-	TGCAGTGCCTGGTGGGTACGAACAGATACGCAGTATTTT	CSAWWVRTDTQYF
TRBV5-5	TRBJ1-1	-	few	TGTGCCAGCAGCTTGACCATCTTGGTGAACACTGAAGCTTTCTTT	CASSLTILVNTEAFF
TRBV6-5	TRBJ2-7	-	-	TGTGCCAGCAGTCAACAGGGACTCCTCTCCTACGAGCAGTACTTC	CASSQQGLLSYEQYF
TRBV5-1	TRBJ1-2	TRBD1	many	TGCGCCAGCAGCGTGACAGGGTTGAAGAGCTATGGCTACACCTTC	CASSVTGLKSYGYTF
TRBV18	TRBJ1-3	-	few	TGTGCCAGCTCCCCGAGTAATCGTCTCTCTGGAAACACCATATATTTT	CASSPSNRLSGNTIYF
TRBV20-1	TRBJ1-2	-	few	TGCAGTGCTAGAGATTCGGGAGGACAGATCTATGGCTACACCTTC	CSARDSGGQIYGYTF
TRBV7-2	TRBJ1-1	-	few	TGTGCCAGCAGCTTAGTCAGTGAAGCTTTCTTT	CASSLVSEAFF
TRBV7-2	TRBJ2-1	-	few	TGTGCCAGCAGCCCCCAGGTTAGCTCCTACAATGAGCAGTTCTTC	CASSPQVSSYNEQFF
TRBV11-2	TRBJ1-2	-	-	TGTGCCAGCAGCGCAACCAATGGCTACACCTTC	CASSATNGYTF
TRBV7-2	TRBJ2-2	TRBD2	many	TGTGCCAGCAGATTAAGGACTAGCGGGGGGCCTCACACCGGGGAGCTGTTTTTT	CASRLRTSGGPHTGELFF
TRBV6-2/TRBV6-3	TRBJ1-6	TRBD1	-	TGTGCCAGCAGACCGGACAGGGGAAATTCACCCCTCCACTTT	CASRPDRGNSPLHF
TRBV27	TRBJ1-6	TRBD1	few	TGTGCCAGCAGTAAATCGGGACAGGGGAATTCACCCCTCCACTTT	CASSKSGQGNSPLHF
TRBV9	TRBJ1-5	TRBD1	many	TGTGCCAGCAGCCGGACAGGGGGCGGTCAGCCCCAGCATTTT	CASSRTGGGQPQHF